The clone carrying this T cell receptor beta chain was counted between two and nine times. TCRdb re-called the RT-PCR reads with MiXCR, one entry per CDR3 protein. The data contain 650,000 to 800,000 distinct CDR3 sequences, 13% to 15% of them singletons. The CDR3 totals 18 residues. V shed 4 bases, J shed 3 bases, and the junction held 18 bases outside the gene matches. Germline lookup yields CDR1 DFQATT and CDR2 SNEGSKA (reference sequence). The gene calls are TRBV20-1 and TRBJ2-1, with TRBD2 matching over 7 bases. The origin of this receptor is a female donor in good health, serving as a healthy control. Sequencing used memory CD4+ T cells from blood. The CDR3 loop is CSAMPLSGNSGLYNEQFF. Here the CDR3 DNA reads TGCAGTGCTATGCCCTTAAGCGGGAATAGCGGCCTCTACAATGAGCAGTTCTTC.